Following are 9 T cell receptor beta chains from one sample sequenced in a study of Ad26.COV2.S vaccination and SARS-CoV-2 variants (dated by TCRdb to the early 2020s). The treatment or condition label for this specimen denotes: some 20 received Ad26.COV2.S at low or high dose, single or two shots; about 5 received placebo; per-sample allocation not given. Repertoires of vaccine and placebo recipients were sequenced from samples collected on day 63 after the first injection. The protocol used for the library was the immunoSEQ multiplex PCR assay. TCRdb retrieved this table from immuneACCESS and kept in-frame rearrangements only. Not all clones are present; in checked studies, unresolved V genes account for under half, and no reason is known for the remainder. The sample profile shows 440,000 or so clones; over 80% of them were found once. Together, the top ten hold 1.5% to 2% of the sample. The source material was peripheral blood, sampled in a trial of Ad26.COV2.S vaccine versus placebo. The receptor set was obtained from a person aged 18 to 65 who received the Ad26.COV2.S COVID-19 vaccine or a placebo.

The rearrangement joins TRBV12-3 or TRBV12-4 to TRBJ1-2; tentatively, D is TRBD1 (6 bases). V was clipped by 5 bases and J by 6 bases, with 7 bases between them. The CDR3 length is 11 residues. The DNA of the CDR3 is TGTGCCAGCAGTGGACAGAATGGCTACACCTTC. This gives the protein CASSGQNGYTF.

The chain employs TRBV15 and TRBJ2-5, with TRBD1 matching 7 bases. This CDR3 comprises 15 residues. Germline V CDR1 and CDR2: LNHNV, YYDKDF (reference sequence). Losses at the gene ends were 5 bases for V and 0 bases for J; bases not matched to a gene: 6. The CDR3 reads CATSPGTAYQETQYF. The CDR3 nucleotides read TGTGCCACCAGCCCCGGGACAGCATACCAAGAGACCCAGTACTTC.

The rearrangement links TRBV6-6 to TRBJ2-1, with 7 bases aligning to TRBD1. Trimming cost V 5 bases and J 10 bases; bases outside gene matches: 14. This CDR3 contains 15 residues. Germline assignment: CDR1 MNHNY and CDR2 SVGAGI (reference sequence). The CDR3 sequence is CASSHRDSFAVEQFF. CDR3 in DNA: TGTGCCAGCAGTCACCGGGACAGTTTTGCGGTAGAGCAGTTCTTC.

This clone was recorded a few times. V gene TRBV7-2 combines with J gene TRBJ2-7, with D possibly being TRBD1 (6 bases). The germline V gene has CDR1 SGHTA and CDR2 FQGNSA. The V and J ends lost 5 bases and 4 bases respectively, with 15 bases between them. The CDR3 has 14 residues. The CDR3 loop is CASSPLQGWYEQYF. For the CDR3, the DNA is TGTGCCAGCAGCCCCTTACAGGGTTGGTACGAGCAGTACTTC. Full variable domain (rest looked up from reference TRBV7-2 and TRBJ2-7): GAGVSQSPSNKVTEKGKDVELRCDPISGHTALYWYRQSLGQGLEFLIYFQGNSAPDKSGLPSDRFSAERTGGSVSTLTIQRTQQEDSAVYLCASSPLQGWYEQYFGPGTRLTVT.

The V gene is TRBV27, the J gene TRBJ2-5, with D perhaps matching TRBD1 (5 bases). Trimming shortened V by 2 bases and J by 2 bases, and 15 bases separated the two germline ends. CDR3 length: 16 amino acids. In germline, CDR1 is MNHEY, CDR2 SMNVEV (reference sequence). CDR3 in DNA: TGTGCCAGCAGTTTAAATGCAGGGTTCAAACAAGAGACCCAGTACTTC. It yields the protein CASSLNAGFKQETQYF.

V is TRBV30 and J is TRBJ2-7; 10 bases align to TRBD1. Germline lookup yields CDR1 GTSNPN and CDR2 SVGIG (reference sequence). V lost 0 bases to trimming and J lost 3 bases; unmatched junction nucleotides: 8. This CDR3 region has 16 residues. The CDR3 reads CAWSVSPTGGLYEQYF. The DNA of the CDR3 is TGTGCCTGGAGTGTATCCCCGACAGGGGGCCTCTACGAGCAGTACTTC.

The table lists this clone with a count of one. The chain joins TRBV28 to TRBJ2-1; weak D call: TRBD1 (6 bases). Germline V gives CDR1 MDHEN, CDR2 SYDVKM. The CDR3 has 15 amino acids. Trimming removed 3 bases from V and 2 bases from J, with 11 bases in between. The CDR3 DNA is TGTGCCAGCAGTTTTTTCGGACAGACCTACAATGAGCAGTTCTTC. It translates to CASSFFGQTYNEQFF.

The rearrangement joins TRBV28 to TRBJ1-5; weak D call: TRBD1 (5 bases). This CDR3 spans 13 amino acids. V shed 6 bases and J shed 5 bases, with 11 bases lying between them. Germline V lookup: CDR1 MDHEN, CDR2 SYDVKM. The CDR3 here is CASRGVNDQPQHF. CDR3 bases: TGTGCCAGCAGAGGGGTGAACGATCAGCCCCAGCATTTT.

The rearrangement uses TRBV14 and TRBJ2-1, with a tentative D call TRBD1 (5 bases). V lost 3 bases and J 5 bases, leaving 14 bases between the germline ends. Germline CDR1 and CDR2: SGHDN and FVKESK. This CDR3 contains 15 residues. For the CDR3, the DNA is TGTGCCAGCAGCCACTTGGGGCAGTGGGACAATGAGCAGTTCTTC. Amino acids: CASSHLGQWDNEQFF.